These 23 T cell receptor beta chains originate from one sample sequenced in a study of blood T cell repertoires in COVID-19. Libraries were prepared by immunoSEQ multiplex PCR; TCRdb keeps only in-frame clonotypes and omits some of them. In the table there are roughly 90,000 clones, about 85% of which are singletons. The material sequenced was peripheral blood. The receptors originated from a man at least 80 years old with acute or convalescent COVID-19.

Written as DNA, the CDR3 is TGTGCCAGCAGCTTAGCGCTAACGGGACAGGGATATAATTCACCCCTCCACTTT. This translates into CASSLALTGQGYNSPLHF. The chain carries TRBV7-2 and TRBJ1-6; the match to TRBD1 covers 9 bases. Germline V lookup: CDR1 SGHTA, CDR2 FQGNSA. The CDR3 has 18 residues. V shed 0 bases and J 4 bases; nucleotides not matched to a gene: 7.

V usage is TRBV15 and J usage is TRBJ1-4; possibly TRBD1 for D (5 bases). Per the germline V gene, CDR1 is LNHNV and CDR2 is YYDKDF (reference sequence). Trimming took 0 bases from V and 6 from J, leaving 14 bases between them. The CDR3 spans 16 residues. The CDR3 sequence: CATSRDRGRVHEKLFF. The CDR3 bases are TGTGCCACCAGCAGAGATCGTGGCAGGGTTCATGAAAAACTGTTTTTT.

This chain uses TRBV23-1 with TRBJ2-7, with D perhaps matching TRBD2 (6 bases). TRBV23-1 is identified as an open reading frame with a role that is uncertain. Trimming left V 0 bases short and J 5 bases short, with 8 bases between. The CDR3 sequence is 13 residues long. The CDR3 here is CASSQSAGNEQYF. In DNA, the CDR3 is TGCGCCAGCAGTCAATCGGCGGGGAACGAGCAGTACTTC.

This clone has just a few counts. The chain combines TRBV19 with TRBJ1-2; the match to TRBD1 covers 10 bases. V was clipped by 6 bases and J by 4 bases; unmatched bases: 8. Looked up from germline, CDR1 is LNHDA and CDR2 is SQIVND (reference sequence). The CDR3 loop spans 15 amino acids. The CDR3 sequence: CASRPGQGTGYGYTF. CDR3 DNA sequence: TGTGCCAGTAGACCGGGACAGGGGACTGGCTATGGCTACACCTTC.

V usage is TRBV6-5 and J usage is TRBJ2-7, with 9 bases identical to TRBD2. The CDR3 covers 14 residues. The trim removed 11 bases at V and 7 bases at J, leaving 15 bases unmatched. The germline CDR1 and CDR2 sequences are MNHEY and SVGAGI. The CDR3 protein is CAGDEIAGVGEQYF. In nucleotides, the CDR3 is TGTGCCGGGGACGAAATAGCGGGAGTGGGTGAGCAGTACTTC.

The chain combines TRBV20-1 with TRBJ1-1, with no clear D. This CDR3 has 13 residues. Looked up from germline, CDR1 is DFQATT and CDR2 is SNEGSKA (reference sequence). V lost 3 bases to trimming and J lost 0 bases, with 8 bases between them. Written as DNA, the CDR3 is TGCAGTGCTAGTTGGGAGATGAACACTGAAGCTTTCTTT. As protein: CSASWEMNTEAFF.

The chain employs TRBV28 and TRBJ2-7, with D hard to call. V lost 5 bases, J lost 4 bases, and 6 bases lay in between. CDR3 size: 11 residues. The germline CDR1 and CDR2 sequences are MDHEN and SYDVKM. The CDR3 region has the DNA TGTGCCAGCAGTGTCAGGTACGAGCAGTACTTC. It translates to CASSVRYEQYF.

The V call is TRBV19, the J call TRBJ2-7; the match to TRBD2 covers 11 bases. CDR3 length equals 16 residues. V lost 5 bases to trimming and J lost 4 bases; unmatched junction nucleotides: 10. Germline CDR1 is LNHDA and CDR2 is SQIVND (reference sequence). The CDR3 sequence is CASSSQTSGTTYEQYF. In DNA, the CDR3 is TGTGCCAGTAGTTCCCAGACTAGCGGGACGACTTACGAGCAGTACTTC. Filled out from reference TRBV19 and TRBJ2-7, the complete variable domain reads DGGITQSPKYLFRKEGQNVTLSCEQNLNHDAMYWYRQDPGQGLRLIYYSQIVNDFQKGDIAEGYSVSREKKESFPLTVTSAQKNPTAFYLCASSSQTSGTTYEQYFGPGTRLTVT.

This chain joins TRBV5-3 and TRBJ2-4; D call uncertain. TRBV5-3 is classed as an ORF, of uncertain function. V dropped 0 bases and J dropped 0 bases, with 4 bases sitting between them. CDR3 length: 14 amino acids. CDR3 amino acids: CARSLGLAKNIQYF. CDR3 bases: TGTGCCAGAAGCTTGGGGCTAGCCAAAAACATTCAGTACTTC.

The V and J genes are TRBV12-3 or TRBV12-4 and TRBJ1-2, with D possibly TRBD1 on 6 matching bases. Trimming took 5 bases from V and 8 from J, leaving 15 bases between them. This CDR3 has 13 amino acids. CDR3 residues: CASSISTGYGYTF. CDR3 nucleotides: TGTGCCAGCAGTATATCGACAGGATACGGCTACACCTTC.

The chain couples TRBV2 to TRBJ2-7; D possibly corresponds to TRBD2 (5 bases). The V gene's germline CDR1 is SNHLY and CDR2 FYNNEI. The CDR3 length is 15 residues. The germline V and J ends were trimmed by 10 bases and 3 bases, with 22 bases remaining between them. The CDR3 here is CATRRSLADDYEQYF. The CDR3 DNA sequence: TGTGCCACCCGCCGGAGCCTAGCAGACGACTACGAGCAGTACTTC. The complete variable domain, with remaining parts taken from reference TRBV2 and TRBJ2-7, reads EPEVTQTPSHQVTQMGQEVILRCVPISNHLYFYWYRQILGQKVEFLVSFYNNEISEKSEIFDDQFSVERPDGSNFTLKIRSTKLEDSAMYFCATRRSLADDYEQYFGPGTRLTVT.

The chain joins TRBV10-3 to TRBJ2-1; 14 bases line up with TRBD2. Germline values: CDR1 ENHRY, CDR2 SYGVKD. The CDR3 has 15 amino acids. Germline trimming cut 6 bases from V and 7 bases from J; bases unmatched to any gene: 5. The CDR3 DNA sequence: TGTGCCATCAGCCCCAGGACTAGCGGGAGGAATGAGCAGTTCTTC. Residues: CAISPRTSGRNEQFF.

The genes are TRBV5-1 and TRBJ2-2; no firm D call. Per the germline V gene, CDR1 is SGHRS and CDR2 is YFSETQ. The CDR3 has 15 residues. Trimming took 0 bases from V and 2 from J, leaving 8 bases between them. The CDR3 coding sequence is TGCGCCAGCAGCTTGGTACAGTTAAACACCGGGGAGCTGTTTTTT. Protein sequence: CASSLVQLNTGELFF.

The chain recombines TRBV18 with TRBJ1-2; tentative D call: TRBD1 (6 bases). From germline, CDR1 is KGHSH and CDR2 LQKENI. The CDR3 totals 14 residues. V was trimmed by 6 bases and J by 4 bases, leaving 15 bases between them. This chain's CDR3 is CASSSGADSYGYTF. The CDR3 DNA reads as TGTGCCAGCTCCTCAGGGGCTGATAGCTATGGCTACACCTTC. The full variable domain, rest sourced from reference TRBV18 and TRBJ1-2, is NAGVMQNPRHLVRRRGQEARLRCSPMKGHSHVYWYRQLPEEGLKFMVYLQKENIIDESGMPKERFSAEFPKEGPSILRIQQVVRGDSAAYFCASSSGADSYGYTFGSGTRLTVV.

This clone has only a few counts. V usage is TRBV7-9 and J usage is TRBJ1-2, with D possibly matching TRBD1 (6 bases). CDR3 length equals 15 residues. Trimming removed 4 bases at V and 0 bases at J, with 12 bases between. The germline V gene encodes CDR1 SEHNR and CDR2 FQNEAQ (reference sequence). CDR3 loop: CASSSGTRTNYGYTF. The CDR3 DNA follows: TGTGCCAGCAGCTCCGGGACACGGACTAACTATGGCTACACCTTC.

The chain recombines TRBV10-1 with TRBJ2-1, with 12 bases matching TRBD2. The CDR3 runs 16 residues. From germline, CDR1 is WNHNN and CDR2 SYGVQD (reference sequence). With V trimmed by 3 bases and J by 7 bases, 7 bases remained unmatched. Here the CDR3 DNA reads TGCGCCAGCAGTGATCCGTTAGGACTAGCGGGAAATGAGCAGTTCTTC. It yields the protein CASSDPLGLAGNEQFF.

The CDR3 sequence is CASSRTQTGAQYF. The DNA of the CDR3 is TGTGCCAGCAGCCGAACTCAGACAGGCGCCCAGTACTTC. The chain couples TRBV14 to TRBJ2-5, with D maybe TRBD1 (6 bases). CDR3 length equals 13 residues. Germline-derived CDR1 and CDR2 are SGHDN and FVKESK. V was pared by 4 bases and J by 9 bases, with 15 bases between.

The chain combines TRBV3-1 (or the pseudogene TRBV3-2) with TRBJ2-1, with D possibly being TRBD2 (5 bases). With 4 bases removed from V and 6 bases from J, the gap between germline ends came to 7 bases. The CDR3 spans 12 residues. Germline-derived CDR1 and CDR2 are LGHDT and YNNKEL (reference sequence). The CDR3 DNA reads as TGTGCCAGCAGCCCCAGCGGCAATGAGCAGTTCTTC. This sequence encodes CASSPSGNEQFF.

This chain uses TRBV2 with TRBJ1-1; D might be TRBD1 (6 bases). The CDR3 runs 14 residues. The V end was cut by 4 bases, the J end by 1 base, with 10 bases between. Per the germline V gene, CDR1 is SNHLY and CDR2 is FYNNEI. The CDR3 loop is CASSGTAKNTEAFF. The CDR3 DNA reads as TGTGCCAGCAGTGGGACAGCCAAGAACACTGAAGCTTTCTTT.

J is TRBJ2-1 and V is TRBV27, with D possibly TRBD2 on 5 matching bases. Germline CDR1 reads MNHEY; CDR2 reads SMNVEV (reference sequence). There are 13 residues in the CDR3. V lost 7 bases to trimming and J lost 4 bases, with 11 bases between them. The CDR3 DNA follows: TGTGCCAGCATTTCCCCGGGATACAATGAGCAGTTCTTC. Protein product: CASISPGYNEQFF.

This chain links TRBV10-3 with TRBJ2-7, with D perhaps TRBD2 (5 bases). This CDR3 is 13 amino acids long. CDR1 and CDR2 from the germline V gene are ENHRY and SYGVKD. Trimming cost V 6 bases and J 0 bases, with 9 bases left between them. DNA for the CDR3: TGTGCCATCAGGGACTTCAGCTCCTACGAGCAGTACTTC. This encodes CAIRDFSSYEQYF.

The chain joins TRBV19 to TRBJ2-5, with 10 positions matching TRBD2. Germline V lookup: CDR1 LNHDA, CDR2 SQIVND (reference sequence). The junction had 2 bases not matched to a gene; V was cut back by 4 bases and J by 6 bases. The CDR3 is 13 amino acids. CDR3 sequence (DNA): TGTGCCAGTAGTAGAGCGGGAGGGCAGACCCAGTACTTC. It codes for CASSRAGGQTQYF.

This rearrangement joins TRBV5-4 to TRBJ1-5; D possibly corresponds to TRBD1 (5 bases). Germline CDR1 SGHNT, CDR2 YYREEE (reference sequence). V was shortened by 3 bases and J by 1 base, with 8 bases between the two germline ends. This CDR3 contains 14 residues. CDR3 bases: TGTGCCAGCAGCTCCCAGGGCAGCAATCAGCCCCAGCATTTT. Encoded protein: CASSSQGSNQPQHF.